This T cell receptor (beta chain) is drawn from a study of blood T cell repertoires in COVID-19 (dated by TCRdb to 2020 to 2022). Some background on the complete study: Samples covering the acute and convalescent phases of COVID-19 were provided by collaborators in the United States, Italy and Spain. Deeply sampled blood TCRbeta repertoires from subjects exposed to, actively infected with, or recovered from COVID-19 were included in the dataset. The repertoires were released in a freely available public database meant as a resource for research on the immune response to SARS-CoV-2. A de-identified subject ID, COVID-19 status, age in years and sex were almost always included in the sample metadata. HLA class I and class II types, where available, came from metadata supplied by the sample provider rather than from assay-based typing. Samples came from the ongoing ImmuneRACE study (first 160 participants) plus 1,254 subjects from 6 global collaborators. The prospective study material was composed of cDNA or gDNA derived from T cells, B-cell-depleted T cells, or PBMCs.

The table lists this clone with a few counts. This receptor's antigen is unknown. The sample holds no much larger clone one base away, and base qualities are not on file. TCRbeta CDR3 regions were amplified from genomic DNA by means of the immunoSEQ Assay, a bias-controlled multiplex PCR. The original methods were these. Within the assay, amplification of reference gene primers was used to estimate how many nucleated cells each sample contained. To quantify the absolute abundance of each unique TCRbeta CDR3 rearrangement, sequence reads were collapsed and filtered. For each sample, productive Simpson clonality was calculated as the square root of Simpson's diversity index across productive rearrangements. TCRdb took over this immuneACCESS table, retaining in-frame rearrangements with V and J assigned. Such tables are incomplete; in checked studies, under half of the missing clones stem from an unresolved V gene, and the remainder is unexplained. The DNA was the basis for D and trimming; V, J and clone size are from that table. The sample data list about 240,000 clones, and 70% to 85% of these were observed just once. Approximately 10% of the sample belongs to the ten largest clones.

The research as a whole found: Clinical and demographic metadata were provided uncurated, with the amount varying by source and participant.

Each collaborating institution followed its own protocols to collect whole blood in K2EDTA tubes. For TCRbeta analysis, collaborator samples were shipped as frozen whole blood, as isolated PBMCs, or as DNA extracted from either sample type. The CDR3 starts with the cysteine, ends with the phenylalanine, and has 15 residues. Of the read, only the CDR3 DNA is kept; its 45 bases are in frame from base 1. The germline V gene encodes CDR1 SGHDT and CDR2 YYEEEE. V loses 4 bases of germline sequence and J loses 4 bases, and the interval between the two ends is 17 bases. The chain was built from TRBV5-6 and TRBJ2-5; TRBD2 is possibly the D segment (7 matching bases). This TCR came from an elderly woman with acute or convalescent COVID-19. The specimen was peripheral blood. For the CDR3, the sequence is CASSRGGHLGETQYF. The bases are TGTGCCAGCAGCAGGGGGGGGCACTTGGGAGAGACCCAGTACTTC.